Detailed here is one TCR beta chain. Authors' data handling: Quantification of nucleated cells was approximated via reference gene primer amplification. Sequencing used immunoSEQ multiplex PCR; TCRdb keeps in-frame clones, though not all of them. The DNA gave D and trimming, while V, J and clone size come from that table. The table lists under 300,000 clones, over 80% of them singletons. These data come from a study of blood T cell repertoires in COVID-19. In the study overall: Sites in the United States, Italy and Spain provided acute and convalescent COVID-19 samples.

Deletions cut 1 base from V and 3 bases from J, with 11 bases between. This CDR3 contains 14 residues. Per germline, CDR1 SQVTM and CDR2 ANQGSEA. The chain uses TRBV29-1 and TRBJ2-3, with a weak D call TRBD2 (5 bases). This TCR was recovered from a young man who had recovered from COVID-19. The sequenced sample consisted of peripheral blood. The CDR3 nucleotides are TGCAGCGTTGAAGCGACGGAGGCTACAGATACGCAGTATTTT. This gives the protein CSVEATEATDTQYF.